The TCR beta chain described here comes from a study of T cell clusters in autoimmune cytopenias. TRB amplification used roughly 250 ng of peripheral blood genomic DNA. TRB rearrangements were amplified by touch-down multiplex PCR with mixed TRB-A/B primers. TCRdb re-called the multiplex PCR reads, yielding one record per CDR3 amino acid sequence without DNA. This sample's table reports approximately 6,500 distinct CDR3 sequences. The germline V gene has CDR1 LGHNA and CDR2 YSLEER. This CDR3 spans 16 amino acids. These data were also reused for a study on T cell repertoires in aging, cancer and after chemotherapy.

The source material was peripheral blood. The V call is TRBV4-3, the J call TRBJ2-1. This sequence was found in a human donor in good health. This CDR3 reads CASSQVAGSSYNEQFF.